This T cell receptor (beta chain) emerged from a study of blood T cell repertoires in COVID-19. Overall study: The United States, Italy and Spain were the sources of the acute and convalescent COVID-19 samples. T cells, B-cell-depleted T cells, or PBMCs provided the cDNA or gDNA that served as material.

Germline-derived CDR1 and CDR2 are GTSNPN and SVGIG (reference sequence). The V gene end was trimmed by 1 base and the J gene end by 6 bases; junction bases not matched to a gene: 6. The CDR3 consists of 14 residues. The authors' processing: Nucleated cell counts were estimated from reference gene primer amplification. Measured with immunoSEQ multiplex PCR; TCRdb has only the in-frame clones, and not every one. That table gives V, J and clone size, and the DNA gave D and trimming. Among approximately 70,000 clones listed, more than 85% were seen once. The sample was peripheral blood. The sequence derives from a human donor with active COVID-19. The donor label of this sample is uncertain. This chain connects TRBV30 to TRBJ2-3; 8 bases map to TRBD2. CDR3 region: CAWSAGGTADTQYF. CDR3 DNA: TGTGCCTGGAGTGCGGGAGGGACCGCTGATACGCAGTATTTT.